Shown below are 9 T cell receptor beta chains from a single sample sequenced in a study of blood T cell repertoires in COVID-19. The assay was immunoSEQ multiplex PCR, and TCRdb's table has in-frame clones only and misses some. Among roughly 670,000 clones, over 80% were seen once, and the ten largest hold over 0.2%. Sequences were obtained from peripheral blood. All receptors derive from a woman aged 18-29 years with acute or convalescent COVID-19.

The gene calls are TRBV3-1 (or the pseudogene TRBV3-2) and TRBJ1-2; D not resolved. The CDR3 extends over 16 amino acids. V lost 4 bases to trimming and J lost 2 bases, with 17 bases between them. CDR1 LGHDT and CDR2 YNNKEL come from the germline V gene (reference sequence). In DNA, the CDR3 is TGTGCCAGCAGCCCAACAAGTCCGGGGTTAAACTATGGCTACACCTTC. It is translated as CASSPTSPGLNYGYTF.

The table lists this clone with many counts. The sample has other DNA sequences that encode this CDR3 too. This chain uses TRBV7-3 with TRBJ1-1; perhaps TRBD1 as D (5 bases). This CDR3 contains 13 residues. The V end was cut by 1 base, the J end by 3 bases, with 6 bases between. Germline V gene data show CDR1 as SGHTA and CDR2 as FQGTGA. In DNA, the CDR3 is TGTGCCAGCAGCTTAAGGGGGGACACTGAAGCTTTCTTT. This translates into CASSLRGDTEAFF. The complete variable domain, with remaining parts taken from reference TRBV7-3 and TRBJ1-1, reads GAGVSQTPSNKVTEKGKYVELRCDPISGHTALYWYRQSLGQGPEFLIYFQGTGAADDSGLPNDRFFAVRPEGSVSTLKIQRTERGDSAVYLCASSLRGDTEAFFGQGTRLTVV.

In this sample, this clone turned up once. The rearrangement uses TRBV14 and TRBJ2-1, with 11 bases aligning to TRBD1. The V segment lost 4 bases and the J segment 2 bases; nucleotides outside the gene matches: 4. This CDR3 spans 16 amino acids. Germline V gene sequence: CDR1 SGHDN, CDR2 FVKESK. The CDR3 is CASSLPGQGAYNEQFF. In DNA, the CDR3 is TGTGCCAGCAGCCTGCCGGGACAGGGGGCCTACAATGAGCAGTTCTTC.

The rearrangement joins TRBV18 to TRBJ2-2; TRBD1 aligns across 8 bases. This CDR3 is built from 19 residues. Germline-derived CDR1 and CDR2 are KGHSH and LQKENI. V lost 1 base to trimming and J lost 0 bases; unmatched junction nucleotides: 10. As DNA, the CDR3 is TGTGCCAGCTCACCACGGGCAACAGGACAGGGCACGAACACCGGGGAGCTGTTTTTT. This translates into CASSPRATGQGTNTGELFF.

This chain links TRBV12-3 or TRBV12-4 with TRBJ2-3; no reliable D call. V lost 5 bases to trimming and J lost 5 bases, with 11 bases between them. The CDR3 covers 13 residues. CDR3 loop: CASSPPSEDTQYF. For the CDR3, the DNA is TGTGCCAGCAGTCCTCCCAGTGAAGATACGCAGTATTTT.

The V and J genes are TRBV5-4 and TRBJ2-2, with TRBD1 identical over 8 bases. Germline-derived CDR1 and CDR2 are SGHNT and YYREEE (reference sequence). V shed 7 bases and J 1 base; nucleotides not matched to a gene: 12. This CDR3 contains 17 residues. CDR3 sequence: CASGGTTGGENTGELFF. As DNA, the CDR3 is TGTGCCAGCGGGGGAACCACAGGGGGTGAGAACACCGGGGAGCTGTTTTTT.

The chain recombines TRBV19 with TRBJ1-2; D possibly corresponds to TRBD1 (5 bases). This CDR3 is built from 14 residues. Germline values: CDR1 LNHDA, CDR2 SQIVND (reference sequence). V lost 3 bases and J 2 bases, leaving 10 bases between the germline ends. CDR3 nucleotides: TGTGCCAGTAGTATCGCGGGACTCAACTATGGCTACACCTTC. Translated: CASSIAGLNYGYTF.

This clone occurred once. The CDR3 DNA is TGTGCCAGCAGCCTCAGGGGTCCTCGTTGGTCCTACGAGCAGTACTTC. Translated, it gives CASSLRGPRWSYEQYF. The chain recombines TRBV13 with TRBJ2-7, with a weak D call TRBD1 (6 bases). V was trimmed by 5 bases and J by 1 base, leaving 18 bases between them. Germline lookup yields CDR1 PRHDT and CDR2 FYEKMQ (reference sequence). This CDR3 is built from 16 residues.

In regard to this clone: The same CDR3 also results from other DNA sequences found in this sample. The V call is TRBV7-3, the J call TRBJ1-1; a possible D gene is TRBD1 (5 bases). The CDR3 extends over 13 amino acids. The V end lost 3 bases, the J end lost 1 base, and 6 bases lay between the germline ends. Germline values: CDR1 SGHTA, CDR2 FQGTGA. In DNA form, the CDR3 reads TGTGCCAGCAGCTTCCAGGGGAACACTGAAGCTTTCTTT. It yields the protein CASSFQGNTEAFF.